This TCR beta chain is from a study of OX40 agonist ivuxolimab in advanced cancers. General notes on the study: Ivuxolimab, which targeted the costimulatory receptor OX40 (CD134), was an agonistic, fully human IgG2 monoclonal antibody. Intravenous ivuxolimab was administered to patients every 2 weeks at six dose levels: 0.01, 0.1, 0.3, 1.5, 3 and 10 mg/kg. Of the approximately 53 patients in dose escalation, some 19 had hepatocellular carcinoma, about 15 had melanoma, 9 had renal cell carcinoma and 9 had head and neck cancer. In the dose-escalation cohort, around four fifths of patients were male, and the mean age was approximately 60 years with a range of roughly 23 to 90. Patients were allowed to have had prior anti-PD-1, anti-PD-L1 or anti-CTLA-4 therapy, and roughly 40% of the dose-escalation patients had previously received checkpoint inhibitors. Partial responses were achieved by three dose-escalation patients, of whom one had hepatocellular carcinoma and two had cutaneous melanoma. Peripheral TCRbeta sequencing was intended to test whether TCR sequence diversity was altered and clonal T-cell expansion was caused by ivuxolimab. The paper covers the monotherapy dose-escalation part of the phase I ivuxolimab trial, which included N of about 50 patients. General study outcomes and caveats: The antigen specificity of the clonally expanded peripheral T cells was not determined. Partial responders in the 0.1-3.0 mg/kg groups had among the lowest normalized peripheral clonal expansion, especially among CD8+ T cells. After ivuxolimab, more expanded clones were found on average in CD8+ T cells than in CD4+ T cells. Low levels of normalized T-cell clonal expansion were also seen in some patients who did not respond. Clonal expansion of both CD4+ and CD8+ blood T cells was observed from baseline to week 6 at doses 0.1 to 3.0 mg/kg.

Patients with autoimmune disease history or receiving systemic immunosuppression were excluded from the trial. In every dose cohort, peripheral blood was drawn for TCR sequencing at baseline, cycle 4 day 1, and cycle 7 day 1. Samples came from an open-label, multicenter, first-in-human phase I dose-escalation trial of ivuxolimab. Adults with locally advanced or metastatic head and neck squamous cell, hepatocellular, melanoma or renal cell carcinoma were enrolled in the trial. Before TCR sequencing, CD4+ T cells and CD8+ T cells from peripheral blood were sorted into separate populations. A remark on this clone: Its antigen specificity is not known. No base-level quality is on record; no much larger clone is a single base apart.

For sequencing of the TCRbeta CDR3 region, genomic DNA was extracted from the sorted cells. The immunoSEQ Assay was used for sequencing of TCRbeta CDR3 regions. Entries here come from immuneACCESS through TCRdb and include only in-frame sequences with V and J called. Some clones fail to appear in such tables; in the studies checked, an unresolved V gene covers under half of the shortfall, and the cause of the remainder is unknown. This sample comprises some 78,000 clones, around 83% of them detected only once. The biggest ten clones account for 0.99% of the sample. The TCR originated in an adult with an advanced solid tumor such as melanoma, head and neck, liver or kidney cancer. This specimen was CD4+ or CD8+ T cells sorted from blood, taken in a trial of the OX40 agonist ivuxolimab.

The sequenced DNA: TGTGCCAGTAGGGCGAGAGGGTTGGGCAATCAGCCCCAGCATTTT. Its protein is CASRARGLGNQPQHF. The V gene is TRBV19 and the J gene is TRBJ1-5; too little of a D gene remains to name it. The germline V gene encodes CDR1 LNHDA and CDR2 SQIVND (reference sequence). V and J are truncated by 6 bases and 2 bases respectively, leaving an intervening sequence of 14 bases. The CDR3 spans 15 residues, from the cysteine through the phenylalanine. CDR3 DNA only is kept here, 45 bases in frame from base 1.